This T cell receptor (beta chain) appears in the sequencing data of a study of cytomegalovirus exposure and HLA in healthy donors. For the study at large: T cells numbering around 190 million yielded 90 million to 140 million unique TCR beta sequences in an earlier analysis.

CDR3 length: 16 residues. V was clipped by 2 bases and J by 2 bases, with 10 bases between them. CDR1 is SNHLY, CDR2 FYNNEI, per germline. Unrecorded immune exposure was likely among donors, who were nominally healthy when sampled. A multiplex PCR was run with 60 Vbeta primers and 13 Jbeta primers. Clones were read by immunoSEQ multiplex PCR, and TCRdb kept only the in-frame ones, dropping some. Here the sample spans around 99,000 clones, roughly two thirds being singletons. The origin of this receptor is a woman aged 25 to 39 in good health and CMV-seronegative. Sequenced material: PBMCs. V gene TRBV2 combines with J gene TRBJ2-6; the D gene is possibly TRBD2 (6 bases). The CDR3 protein is CASSETPGAGANVLTF. CDR3 DNA: TGTGCCAGCAGTGAAACCCCGGGGGCTGGGGCCAACGTCCTGACTTTC.